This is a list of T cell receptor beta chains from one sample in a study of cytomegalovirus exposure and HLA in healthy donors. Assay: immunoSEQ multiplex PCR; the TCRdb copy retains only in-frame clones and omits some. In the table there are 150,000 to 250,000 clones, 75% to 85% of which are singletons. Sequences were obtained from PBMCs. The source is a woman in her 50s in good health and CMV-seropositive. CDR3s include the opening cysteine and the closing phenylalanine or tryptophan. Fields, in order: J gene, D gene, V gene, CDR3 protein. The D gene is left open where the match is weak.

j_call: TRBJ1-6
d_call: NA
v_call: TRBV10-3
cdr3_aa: CAISEGGSYNSPLHF

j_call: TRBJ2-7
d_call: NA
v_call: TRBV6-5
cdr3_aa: CASSYSRDYEQYF

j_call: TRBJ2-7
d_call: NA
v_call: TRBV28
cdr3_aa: CASSLITEGAGYEQYF

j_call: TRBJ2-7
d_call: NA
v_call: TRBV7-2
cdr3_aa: CASSTQGYEQYF

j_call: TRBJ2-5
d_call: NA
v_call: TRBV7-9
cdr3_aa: CSSSLVPRTEETQYF

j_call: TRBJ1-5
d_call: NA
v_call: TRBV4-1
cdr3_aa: CASSPDSYSNQPQHF

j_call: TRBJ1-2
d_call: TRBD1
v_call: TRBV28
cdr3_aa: CASSPGQGAGYGYTF

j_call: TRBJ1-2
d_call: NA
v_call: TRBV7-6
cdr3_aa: CASSLDGGYGYTF

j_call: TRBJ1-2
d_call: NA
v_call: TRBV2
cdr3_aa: CASRGGRGNYGYTF

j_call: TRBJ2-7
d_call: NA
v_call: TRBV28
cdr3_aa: CASSPSGGAPLEQYF

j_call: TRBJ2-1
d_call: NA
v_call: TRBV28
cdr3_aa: CASSRTPLTGSHYNEQFF

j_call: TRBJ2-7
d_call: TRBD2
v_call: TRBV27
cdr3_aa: CASSRLAGSYEQYF

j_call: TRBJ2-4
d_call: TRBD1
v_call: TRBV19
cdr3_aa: CASSMDRMHGDPAKNIQYF

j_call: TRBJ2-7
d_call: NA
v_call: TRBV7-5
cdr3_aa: CVRSRTPYSYEQYF

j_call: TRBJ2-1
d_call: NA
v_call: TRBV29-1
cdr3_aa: CSVDSRTSSSYNEQFF

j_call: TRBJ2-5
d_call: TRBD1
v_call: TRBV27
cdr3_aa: CASSFTGGQTQYF

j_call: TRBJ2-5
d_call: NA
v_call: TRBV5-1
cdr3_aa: CASSPYGYGQETQYF

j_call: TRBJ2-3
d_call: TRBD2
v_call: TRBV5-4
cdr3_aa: CASSLGGGRSIPTDTQYF

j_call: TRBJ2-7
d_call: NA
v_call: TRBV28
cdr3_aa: CASSQPGTTYEQYF

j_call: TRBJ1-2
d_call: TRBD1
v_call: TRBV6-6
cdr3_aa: CASSPGQAVYGYTF

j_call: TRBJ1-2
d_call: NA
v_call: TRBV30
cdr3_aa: CAWRVRWCTF

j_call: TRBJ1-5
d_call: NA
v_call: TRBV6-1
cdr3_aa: CASRTYSNQPQHF

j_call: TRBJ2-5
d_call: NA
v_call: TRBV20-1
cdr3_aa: CSATSVETQYF

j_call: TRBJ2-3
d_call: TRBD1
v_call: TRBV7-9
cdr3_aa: CASSLRQGSGTDTQYF

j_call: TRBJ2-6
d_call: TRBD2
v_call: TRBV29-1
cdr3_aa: CSVYGGVSGANVLTF

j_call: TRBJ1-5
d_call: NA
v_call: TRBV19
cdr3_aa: CASASGGSNQPQHF